This T cell receptor (beta chain) appears in the sequencing data of a study of low-dose radiotherapy and immunotherapy resistance in tumors. Across the whole study: Intravenous administration to patients comprised nivolumab at 240 mg every two weeks and ipilimumab at 1 mg/kg every six weeks.

Covering alpha and beta chains, TRAV- and TRBV-specific primers were used for the first-strand cDNA. A roughly 20-cycle PCR with a constant-region primer and V-primer adapter amplified TCRs. One entry per CDR3 protein, called by TCRdb with MiXCR from the reads. Of about 14,000 distinct CDR3 sequences listed, roughly 52% are singletons. This clonotype originated in a human donor with advanced metastatic prostate, ovarian, gallbladder or colorectal cancer (not recorded which). This table probably holds off-target reads from a library built for another chain.

The chain's CDR3 is CASSLSPGFYNEQFF. CDR3 coding DNA: TGTGCCAGCAGCTTATCACCGGGCTTCTACAATGAGCAGTTCTTC. The chain has TRBV11-2 and TRBJ2-1; D is unresolved. V was cut by 2 bases and J by 3 bases, with 11 bases left in between. Germline V CDR1 and CDR2: SGHAT, FQNNGV. The CDR3 length is 15 residues. Supplemented by reference TRBV11-2 and TRBJ2-1, the full variable domain reads EAGVAQSPRYKIIEKRQSVAFWCNPISGHATLYWYQQILGQGPKLLIQFQNNGVVDDSQLPKDRFSAERLKGVDSTLKIQPAKLEDSAVYLCASSLSPGFYNEQFFGPGTRLTVL.